The rows below give T cell receptor beta chains drawn from one sample of a study of OX40 agonist ivuxolimab in advanced cancers. Assay used: immunoSEQ multiplex PCR; TCRdb lists only in-frame clones, some missing. The data hold some 99,000 clones, with around 88% observed a single time. The source material was CD4+ or CD8+ T cells sorted from blood, sampled in a trial of the OX40 agonist ivuxolimab. These receptors were obtained from an adult with an advanced solid tumor such as melanoma, head and neck, liver or kidney cancer. Both conserved end residues are part of each CDR3. A D gene is named only where the DNA matches it firmly. Rows may omit the clone size; those that give it use once, few, many or a size class.

CDR3 length	D gene	clone size	J gene	V gene	CDR3 protein	CDR3 DNA
13	NA	NA	TRBJ1-1	TRBV5-1	CASSLAPPSEAFF	TGCGCCAGCAGCTTGGCGCCACCCAGTGAAGCTTTCTTT
14	NA	NA	TRBJ2-3	TRBV7-9	CASSQTGATDTQYF	TGTGCCAGCAGCCAGACGGGGGCCACAGATACGCAGTATTTT
13	NA	NA	TRBJ1-4	TRBV19	CASSPQENEKLFF	TGTGCCAGTAGTCCCCAGGAGAATGAAAAACTGTTTTTT
16	TRBD1	NA	TRBJ2-2	TRBV9	CASSPQGAGNTGELFF	TGTGCCAGCAGCCCCCAGGGGGCAGGAAACACCGGGGAGCTGTTTTTT
16	NA	NA	TRBJ2-2	TRBV4-1	CASSQGRQSDTGELFF	TGCGCCAGCAGCCAGGGAAGACAGTCTGACACCGGGGAGCTGTTTTTT
16	TRBD1	NA	TRBJ2-2	TRBV28	CASSRTGQLNTGELFF	TGTGCCAGCAGCCGAACGGGACAGCTGAACACCGGGGAGCTGTTTTTT
16	TRBD1	NA	TRBJ2-2	TRBV2	CASSEAQGSHTGELFF	TGTGCCAGCAGTGAAGCACAGGGGTCGCACACCGGGGAGCTGTTTTTT
15	NA	NA	TRBJ2-1	TRBV4-1	CASSPTGLVHNEQFF	TGCGCCAGCAGCCCGACAGGATTGGTCCACAATGAGCAGTTCTTC
14	TRBD1	NA	TRBJ1-5	TRBV10-3	CATAMTGLNQPQHF	TGTGCCACCGCAATGACAGGGCTTAATCAGCCCCAGCATTTT
14	NA	NA	TRBJ1-1	TRBV9	CASSEGTFDTEAFF	TGTGCCAGCAGCGAGGGGACATTCGACACTGAAGCTTTCTTT
15	TRBD1	NA	TRBJ2-2	TRBV9	CASTPVGQGYGELFF	TGTGCCAGCACGCCGGTAGGACAGGGGTACGGGGAGCTGTTTTTT
15	NA	NA	TRBJ1-1	TRBV7-9	CASSLAEGYNTEAFF	TGTGCCAGCAGCTTAGCTGAGGGATACAACACTGAAGCTTTCTTT
13	NA	NA	TRBJ2-5	TRBV29-1	CSAGTGSGETQYF	TGCAGCGCCGGAACAGGGTCTGGAGAGACCCAGTACTTC
14	TRBD1	NA	TRBJ2-3	TRBV5-1	CASSGQGGSDTQYF	TGCGCCAGCAGCGGACAGGGGGGGTCAGATACGCAGTATTTT
17	NA	NA	TRBJ2-3	TRBV15	CATSRGSSAHSTDTQYF	TGTGCCACCAGCAGAGGATCTAGCGCCCATAGCACAGATACGCAGTATTTT
14	NA	once	TRBJ1-2	TRBV4-2	CASSQGHGGYGYTF	TGTGCCAGCAGCCAAGGACATGGGGGTTATGGCTACACCTTC
13	TRBD1	few	TRBJ1-5	TRBV19	CAIGDRGYQPQHF	TGTGCCATAGGGGACAGGGGTTATCAGCCCCAGCATTTT
14	TRBD1	NA	TRBJ2-5	TRBV7-7	CASSPTGAQETQYF	TGTGCTAGCAGCCCGACAGGGGCCCAAGAGACCCAGTACTTC
16	NA	medium-sized	TRBJ2-5	TRBV9	CASSVEVGGHRETQYF	TGTGCCAGCAGCGTAGAAGTGGGGGGCCACCGAGAGACCCAGTACTTC
16	NA	NA	TRBJ1-5	TRBV7-2	CASSLAFGFNDQPQHF	TGTGCCAGCAGCTTAGCCTTTGGCTTCAATGATCAGCCCCAGCATTTT
14	NA	NA	TRBJ2-2	TRBV9	CASSVTAGAGELFF	TGTGCCAGCAGCGTAACAGCGGGCGCCGGGGAGCTGTTTTTT
13	NA	NA	TRBJ1-2	TRBV6-1	CASSTDGGYGYTF	TGTGCCAGCAGTACAGATGGGGGGTATGGCTACACCTTC
15	NA	NA	TRBJ1-4	TRBV18	CASSPMPGLNEKLFF	TGTGCCAGCTCACCGATGCCAGGGCTTAATGAAAAACTGTTTTTT
15	NA	NA	TRBJ2-2	TRBV5-1	CASRSVVVNTGELFF	TGCGCCAGCAGATCCGTGGTCGTTAACACCGGGGAGCTGTTTTTT
20	TRBD2	NA	TRBJ2-1	TRBV6-4	CASSDSKRPPGGGTRGEQFF	TGTGCCAGCAGTGACTCGAAAAGACCCCCTGGCGGGGGGACCAGGGGAGAGCAGTTCTTC
14	NA	NA	TRBJ1-1	TRBV6-6	CASRSLQTNTEAFF	TGTGCCAGCAGATCCCTCCAGACGAACACTGAAGCTTTCTTT
17	NA	NA	TRBJ2-1	TRBV7-6	CASSSTKGPSPYNEQFF	TGTGCCAGCAGTTCAACTAAAGGGCCCTCACCCTACAATGAGCAGTTCTTC
13	NA	NA	TRBJ2-1	TRBV7-2	CASSLSQKGEQFF	TGTGCCAGCAGCTTAAGCCAGAAGGGGGAGCAGTTCTTC
15	NA	NA	TRBJ1-1	TRBV19	CASTTVWQGSTEAFF	TGTGCCAGTACCACCGTTTGGCAGGGGTCCACTGAAGCTTTCTTT
13	NA	once	TRBJ2-3	TRBV5-4	CASSFLPGDTQYF	TGTGCCAGCAGCTTTTTACCAGGGGATACGCAGTATTTT
12	NA	NA	TRBJ2-1	TRBV15	CATPRRANEQFF	TGTGCCACCCCCAGGAGGGCGAATGAGCAGTTCTTC
14	NA	NA	TRBJ2-3	TRBV4-3	CASALGTSTDTQYF	TGCGCCAGCGCGTTGGGGACTAGCACAGATACGCAGTATTTT
14	TRBD1	NA	TRBJ1-2	TRBV7-7	CASSSGGPLAGYTF	TGTGCTAGCAGCTCAGGGGGTCCACTGGCGGGCTACACCTTC
14	NA	once	TRBJ2-6	TRBV6-1	CASSPGSGANVLTF	TGTGCCAGTTCCCCGGGCTCTGGGGCCAACGTCCTGACTTTC
15	TRBD1	NA	TRBJ1-4	TRBV28	CASSLGIQGTEKLFF	TGTGCCAGCAGCTTAGGAATACAGGGGACAGAAAAACTGTTTTTT
17	TRBD1	NA	TRBJ1-3	TRBV18	CASSPNVGGAEGNTIYF	TGTGCCAGCTCACCCAACGTAGGGGGCGCGGAAGGAAACACCATATATTTT
15	NA	NA	TRBJ2-7	TRBV9	CASNKGVALVDEQYF	TGTGCCAGCAACAAAGGGGTTGCTCTCGTCGACGAGCAGTACTTC
18	TRBD1	NA	TRBJ2-1	TRBV5-1	CASSRTGTARGSYNEQFF	TGCGCCAGCAGCAGGACAGGGACGGCGCGGGGCTCCTACAATGAGCAGTTCTTC
15	NA	NA	TRBJ2-7	TRBV6-6	CASRMDPQIPYEQYF	TGTGCCAGCAGAATGGACCCGCAAATACCCTACGAGCAGTACTTC
13	NA	NA	TRBJ1-2	TRBV7-2	CASSLRGNYGYTF	TGTGCCAGCAGCTTAAGGGGTAACTATGGCTACACCTTC
14	TRBD1	few	TRBJ1-5	TRBV19	CASRQGGGVQPQHF	TGTGCCAGCAGACAGGGGGGTGGCGTTCAGCCCCAGCATTTT
8	NA	NA	TRBJ1-2	TRBV7-9	CIGNGYTF	TGCATTGGTAATGGCTACACCTTC
16	NA	NA	TRBJ2-5	TRBV6-6	CASSYRLFRPGETQYF	TGTGCCAGCAGTTACCGTCTTTTCCGACCCGGGGAGACCCAGTACTTC
15	NA	NA	TRBJ1-5	TRBV9	CASSQNVGANQPQHF	TGTGCCAGCAGCCAAAACGTCGGGGCTAACCAGCCCCAGCATTTT
12	NA	few	TRBJ2-3	TRBV9	CASSQGGGGAHF	TGTGCCAGCAGCCAAGGAGGTGGGGGGGCACATTTT
13	NA	NA	TRBJ1-2	TRBV5-5	CASSSDRDYGYTF	TGTGCCAGCAGCTCCGATAGGGACTATGGCTACACCTTC
13	NA	NA	TRBJ1-1	TRBV7-9	CASSLHPNTEAFF	TGTGCCAGCAGCTTACACCCCAACACTGAAGCTTTCTTT
14	TRBD2	NA	TRBJ2-5	TRBV28	CASSSSRSGGTQYF	TGTGCCAGCAGTTCCTCCCGGTCGGGGGGGACCCAGTACTTC
16	TRBD2	NA	TRBJ2-1	TRBV4-1	CASSHPGTNYHNEQFF	TGCGCCAGCAGCCACCCCGGGACTAACTATCACAATGAGCAGTTCTTC
16	TRBD2	once	TRBJ2-2	TRBV6-5	CASSLGLAGPFGELFF	TGTGCCAGCAGTTTGGGACTAGCGGGGCCATTCGGGGAGCTGTTTTTT
12	NA	once	TRBJ2-5	TRBV5-5	CASSPYGETQYF	TGTGCCAGCAGCCCGTACGGAGAGACCCAGTACTTC
14	TRBD1	once	TRBJ2-7	TRBV2	CASNPDRGTYEQYF	TGTGCCAGCAACCCTGACAGGGGTACCTACGAGCAGTACTTC
14	NA	NA	TRBJ2-3	TRBV6-1	CASSGVQITDTQYF	TGTGCCAGCAGTGGGGTTCAAATCACAGATACGCAGTATTTT
14	NA	NA	TRBJ2-7	TRBV6-1	CASSEERTLTEQYF	TGTGCCAGCAGTGAAGAGAGGACACTCACCGAGCAGTACTTC
17	NA	NA	TRBJ2-2	TRBV18	CASSPPGMVPNTGELFF	TGTGCCAGCTCACCACCCGGAATGGTACCAAACACCGGGGAGCTGTTTTTT
12	NA	NA	TRBJ1-6	TRBV27	CASSFRDSPLHF	TGTGCCAGCAGTTTCCGGGATTCACCCCTCCACTTT
15	NA	NA	TRBJ2-1	TRBV5-1	CASSLEVGPHNEQFF	TGCGCCAGCAGCTTGGAAGTGGGGCCTCACAATGAGCAGTTCTTC
14	NA	NA	TRBJ1-2	TRBV5-1	CASSLGSPDGGYTF	TGCGCCAGCAGCTTGGGCAGCCCGGACGGTGGCTACACCTTC